This T cell receptor (beta chain) is drawn from a study of post-analysis software for immune sequencing data. Study-wide context: Relapsing-remitting, secondary progressive and progressive-relapsing multiple sclerosis courses were included.

The CDR3 sequence is 14 residues long. Germline V gives CDR1 SGHRS, CDR2 YFSETQ. V was trimmed by 1 base and J by 1 base, leaving 7 bases between them. This clonotype was counted between two and nine times. Antigen specificity is unknown. Unique molecular identifiers were carried by the TCR beta cDNA libraries. A single record per CDR3 protein comes from TCRdb applying MiXCR to the PCR reads. The repertoire holds over 700,000 distinct CDR3 sequences, with about 27% as singletons. Study findings and constraints: When patients were compared with controls, about five TRBV segments were more frequent, TRBV5-6, TRBV5-1 and TRBV20-1 among them.

This receptor was identified in a girl between 5 and 17 years old with multiple sclerosis. The genes are TRBV5-1 and TRBJ2-3; D gene unclear. The material sequenced was blood. CDR3 DNA sequence: TGCGCCAGCAGCTTGTATGCCGGCACAGATACGCAGTATTTT. Its translation: CASSLYAGTDTQYF.